The source of this TCR beta chain is a study of technical replicates of blood from a handful of donors. Sequenced by immunoSEQ multiplex PCR; TCRdb stores in-frame clones only, minus some. The sample holds about 82,000 clones, under 96% seen once. The V end lost 4 bases, the J end lost 4 bases, and 7 bases lay between the germline ends. The CDR3 is 13 amino acids. Per the germline V gene, CDR1 is WNHNN and CDR2 is SYGVQD (reference sequence). The receptor was derived from a human donor in good health. This rearrangement joins TRBV10-1 to TRBJ2-2, with D possibly being TRBD1 (5 bases). Sequenced: T cells isolated from PBMCs. The CDR3 DNA reads as TGCGCCAGCAGTGCCCAGGGCACCGGGGAGCTGTTTTTT. Translating gives CASSAQGTGELFF.